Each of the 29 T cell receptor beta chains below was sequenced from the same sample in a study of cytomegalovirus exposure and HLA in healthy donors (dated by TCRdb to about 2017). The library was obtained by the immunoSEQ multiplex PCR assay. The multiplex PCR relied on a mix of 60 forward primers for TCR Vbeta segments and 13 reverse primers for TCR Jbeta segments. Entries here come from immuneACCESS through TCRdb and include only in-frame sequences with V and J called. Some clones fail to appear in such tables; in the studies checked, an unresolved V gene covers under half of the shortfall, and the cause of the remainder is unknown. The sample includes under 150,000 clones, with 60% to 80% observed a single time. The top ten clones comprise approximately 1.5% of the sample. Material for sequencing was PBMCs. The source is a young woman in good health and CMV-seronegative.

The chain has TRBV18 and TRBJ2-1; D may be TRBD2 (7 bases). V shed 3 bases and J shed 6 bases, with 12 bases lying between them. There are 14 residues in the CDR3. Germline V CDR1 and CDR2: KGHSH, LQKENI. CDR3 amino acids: CASSPPRGANEQFF. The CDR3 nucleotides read TGTGCCAGCTCACCCCCTCGGGGGGCCAATGAGCAGTTCTTC.

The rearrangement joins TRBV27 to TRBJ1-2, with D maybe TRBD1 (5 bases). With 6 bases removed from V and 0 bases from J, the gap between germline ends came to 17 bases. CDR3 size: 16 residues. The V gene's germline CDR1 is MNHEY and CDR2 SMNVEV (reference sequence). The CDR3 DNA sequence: TGTGCCAGCAGACCTGGATGGGGCGAAGCTAACTATGGCTACACCTTC. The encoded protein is CASRPGWGEANYGYTF.

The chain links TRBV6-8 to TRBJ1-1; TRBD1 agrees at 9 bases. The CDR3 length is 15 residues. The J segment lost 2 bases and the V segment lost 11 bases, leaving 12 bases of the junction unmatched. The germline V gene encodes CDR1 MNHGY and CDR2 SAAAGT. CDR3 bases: TGTGCCTGCGAACAGGGGGCCGTTTTCAACACTGAAGCTTTCTTT. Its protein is CACEQGAVFNTEAFF.

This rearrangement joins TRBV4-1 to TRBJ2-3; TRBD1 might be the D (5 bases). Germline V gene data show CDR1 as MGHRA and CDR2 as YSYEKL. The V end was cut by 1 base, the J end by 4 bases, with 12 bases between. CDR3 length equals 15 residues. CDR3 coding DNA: TGCGCCAGCAGCCAAGGGGCAAGGGGCCCAGATACGCAGTATTTT. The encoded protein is CASSQGARGPDTQYF.

CDR3 nucleotides: TGCGCCAGCAGCTTGGGGCTAGCGGGGAGTAGCACAGATACGCAGTATTTT. This codes for CASSLGLAGSSTDTQYF. The V call is TRBV5-1, the J call TRBJ2-3; 9 bases fit TRBD2. The CDR3 is 17 residues long. With 0 bases clipped from V and 0 bases from J, the junction kept 5 bases outside the gene matches. In germline, CDR1 is SGHRS, CDR2 YFSETQ.

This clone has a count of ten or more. DNA of the CDR3: TGTGCCAGCAGCACTTCTCCGGGACTACCAAGCGGGCAGTTCTTC. Protein sequence: CASSTSPGLPSGQFF. The chain carries TRBV7-2 and TRBJ2-1; 7 positions match TRBD2. The CDR3 has 15 amino acids. Germline values: CDR1 SGHTA, CDR2 FQGNSA. The trim removed 5 bases at V and 12 bases at J, leaving 16 bases unmatched.

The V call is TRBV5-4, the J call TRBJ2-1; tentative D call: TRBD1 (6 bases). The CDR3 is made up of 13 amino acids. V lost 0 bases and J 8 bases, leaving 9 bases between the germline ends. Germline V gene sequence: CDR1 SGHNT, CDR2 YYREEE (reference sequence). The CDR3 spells CASSLGGGDEQFF. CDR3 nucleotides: TGTGCCAGCAGCTTGGGTGGGGGCGATGAGCAGTTCTTC.

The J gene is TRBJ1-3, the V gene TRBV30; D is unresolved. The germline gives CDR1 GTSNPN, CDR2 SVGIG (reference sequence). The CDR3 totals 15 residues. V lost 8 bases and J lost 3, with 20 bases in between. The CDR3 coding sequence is TGTGCCGGGTTCGCTGGCGGTAAAAATGGAAACACCATATATTTT. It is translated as CAGFAGGKNGNTIYF.

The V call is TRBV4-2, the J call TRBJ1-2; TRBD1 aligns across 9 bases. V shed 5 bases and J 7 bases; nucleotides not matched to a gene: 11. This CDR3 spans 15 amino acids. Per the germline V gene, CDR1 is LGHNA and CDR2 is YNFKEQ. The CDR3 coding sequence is TGTGCCAGCAGCGCCGGGACAGGGATCGATACTGGCTACACCTTC. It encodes CASSAGTGIDTGYTF.

CDR3 in DNA: TGTGCCAGCAGTGAAATCTTCGCCGGGGAGCTGTTTTTT. The encoded protein is CASSEIFAGELFF. The rearrangement joins TRBV2 to TRBJ2-2; D remains unclear. Germline CDR1 is SNHLY and CDR2 is FYNNEI. The V gene lost 2 bases and the J gene lost 6 bases, with 7 bases spanning the gap. The CDR3 loop spans 13 amino acids.

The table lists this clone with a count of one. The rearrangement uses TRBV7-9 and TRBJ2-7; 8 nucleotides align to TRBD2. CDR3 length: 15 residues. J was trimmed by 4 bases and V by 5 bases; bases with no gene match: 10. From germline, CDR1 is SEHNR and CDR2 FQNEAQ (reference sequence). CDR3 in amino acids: CASSPSSGGVYEQYF. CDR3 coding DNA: TGTGCCAGCAGCCCATCAAGCGGGGGAGTATACGAGCAGTACTTC. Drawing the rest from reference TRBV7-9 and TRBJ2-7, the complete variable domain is DTGVSQNPRHKITKRGQNVTFRCDPISEHNRLYWYRQTLGQGPEFLTYFQNEAQLEKSRLLSDRFSAERPKGSFSTLEIQRTEQGDSAMYLCASSPSSGGVYEQYFGPGTRLTVT.

CDR3 region: CASSFPPYDHRTQGETQYF. The CDR3 DNA reads TGTGCCAGCAGTTTCCCGCCATACGATCACAGGACGCAGGGGGAGACCCAGTACTTC. The rearrangement links TRBV28 to TRBJ2-5; TRBD1 is a possible D gene (6 bases). Between the trimmed V and J ends, which lost 3 bases and 5 bases, there was a span of 28 bases. CDR3 length: 19 residues. Germline CDR1 reads MDHEN; CDR2 reads SYDVKM.

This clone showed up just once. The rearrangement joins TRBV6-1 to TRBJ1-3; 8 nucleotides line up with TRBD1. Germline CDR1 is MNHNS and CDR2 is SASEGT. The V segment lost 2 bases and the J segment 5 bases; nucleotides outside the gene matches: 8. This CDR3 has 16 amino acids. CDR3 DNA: TGTGCCAGCAGTGAATTGGGGACAGGAAACAGAAACACCATATATTTT. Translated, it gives CASSELGTGNRNTIYF.

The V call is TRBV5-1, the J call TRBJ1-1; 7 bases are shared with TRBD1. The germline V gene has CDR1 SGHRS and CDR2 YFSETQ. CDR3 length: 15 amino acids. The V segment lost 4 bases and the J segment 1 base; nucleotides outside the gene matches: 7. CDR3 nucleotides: TGCGCCAGCAGCCAGAGAACAGGGGCGAACACTGAAGCTTTCTTT. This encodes CASSQRTGANTEAFF.

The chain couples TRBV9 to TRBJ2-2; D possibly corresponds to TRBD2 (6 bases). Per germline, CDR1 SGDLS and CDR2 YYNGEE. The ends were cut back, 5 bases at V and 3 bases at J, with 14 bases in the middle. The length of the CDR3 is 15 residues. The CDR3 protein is CASRWEVEDTGELFF. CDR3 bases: TGTGCCAGCAGGTGGGAGGTAGAGGACACCGGGGAGCTGTTTTTT. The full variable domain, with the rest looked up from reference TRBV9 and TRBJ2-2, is DSGVTQTPKHLITATGQRVTLRCSPRSGDLSVYWYQQSLDQGLQFLIQYYNGEERAKGNILERFSAQQFPDLHSELNLSSLELGDSALYFCASRWEVEDTGELFFGEGSRLTVL.

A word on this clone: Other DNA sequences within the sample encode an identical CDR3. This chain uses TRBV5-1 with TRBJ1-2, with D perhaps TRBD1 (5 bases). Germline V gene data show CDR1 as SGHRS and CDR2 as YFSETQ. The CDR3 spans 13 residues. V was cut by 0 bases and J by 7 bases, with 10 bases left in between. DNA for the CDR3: TGCGCCAGCAGCTTGGCAGGTGGGGCTGGCTACACCTTC. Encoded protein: CASSLAGGAGYTF.

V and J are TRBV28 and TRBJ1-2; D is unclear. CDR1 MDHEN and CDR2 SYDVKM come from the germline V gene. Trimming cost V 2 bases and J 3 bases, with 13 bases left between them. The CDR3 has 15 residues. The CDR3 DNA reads TGTGCCAGCAGTTTAGCCCTGGGGAGGGACTATGGCTACACCTTC. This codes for CASSLALGRDYGYTF.

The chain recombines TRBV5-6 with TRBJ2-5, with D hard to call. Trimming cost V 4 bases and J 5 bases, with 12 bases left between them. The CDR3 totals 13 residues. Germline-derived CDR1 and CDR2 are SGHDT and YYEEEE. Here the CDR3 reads CASSADWQETQYF. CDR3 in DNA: TGTGCCAGCAGCGCAGACTGGCAGGAGACCCAGTACTTC. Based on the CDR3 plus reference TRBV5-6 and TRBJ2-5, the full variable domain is DAGVTQSPTHLIKTRGQQVTLRCSPKSGHDTVSWYQQALGQGPQFIFQYYEEEERQRGNFPDRFSGHQFPNYSSELNVNALLLGDSALYLCASSADWQETQYFGPGTRLLVL.

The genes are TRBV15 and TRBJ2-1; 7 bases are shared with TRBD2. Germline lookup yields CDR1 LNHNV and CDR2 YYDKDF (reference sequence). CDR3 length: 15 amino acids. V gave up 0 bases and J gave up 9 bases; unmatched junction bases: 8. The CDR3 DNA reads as TGTGCCACCAGCAGAGATATAGAAACGGGGGGTGAGCAGTTCTTC. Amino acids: CATSRDIETGGEQFF.

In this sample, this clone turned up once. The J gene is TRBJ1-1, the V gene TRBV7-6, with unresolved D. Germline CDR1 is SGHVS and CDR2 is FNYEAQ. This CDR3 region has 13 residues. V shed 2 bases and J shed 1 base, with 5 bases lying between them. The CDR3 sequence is CASSLTPNTEAFF. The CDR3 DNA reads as TGTGCCAGCAGCTTAACACCGAACACTGAAGCTTTCTTT.

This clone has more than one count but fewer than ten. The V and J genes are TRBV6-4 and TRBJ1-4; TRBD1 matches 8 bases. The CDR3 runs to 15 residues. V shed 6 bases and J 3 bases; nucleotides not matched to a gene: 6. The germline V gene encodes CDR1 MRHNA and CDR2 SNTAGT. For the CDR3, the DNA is TGTGCCAGCAGGCGTGGACAGGGACCTAATGAAAAACTGTTTTTT. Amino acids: CASRRGQGPNEKLFF.

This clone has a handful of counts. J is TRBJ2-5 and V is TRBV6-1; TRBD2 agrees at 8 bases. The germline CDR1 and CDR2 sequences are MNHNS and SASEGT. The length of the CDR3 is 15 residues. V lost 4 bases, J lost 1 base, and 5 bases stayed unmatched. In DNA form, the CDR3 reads TGTGCCAGCAGTGGTAGCGGGACGAGCCAAGAGACCCAGTACTTC. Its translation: CASSGSGTSQETQYF.

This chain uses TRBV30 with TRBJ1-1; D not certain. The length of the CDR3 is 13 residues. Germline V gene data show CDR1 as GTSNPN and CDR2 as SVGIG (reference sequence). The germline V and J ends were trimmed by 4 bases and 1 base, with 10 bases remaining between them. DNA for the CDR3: TGTGCCTGGACTCCCAGACAGAACACTGAAGCTTTCTTT. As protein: CAWTPRQNTEAFF. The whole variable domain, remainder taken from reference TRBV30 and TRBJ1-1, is SQTIHQWPATLVQPVGSPLSLECTVEGTSNPNLYWYRQAAGRGLQLLFYSVGIGQISSEVPQNLSASRPQDRQFILSSKKLLLSDSGFYLCAWTPRQNTEAFFGQGTRLTVV.

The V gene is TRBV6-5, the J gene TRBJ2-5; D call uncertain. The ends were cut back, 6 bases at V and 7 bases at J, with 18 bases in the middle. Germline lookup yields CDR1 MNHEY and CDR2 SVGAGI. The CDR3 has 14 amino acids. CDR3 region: CASRPTLEFGTQYF. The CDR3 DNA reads TGTGCCAGCAGACCGACTCTGGAGTTCGGGACCCAGTACTTC.

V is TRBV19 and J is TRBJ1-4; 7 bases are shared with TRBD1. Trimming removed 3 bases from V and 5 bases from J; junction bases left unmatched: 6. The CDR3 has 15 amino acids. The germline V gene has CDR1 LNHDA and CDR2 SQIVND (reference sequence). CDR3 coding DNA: TGTGCCAGTAGTATTCTTGGGACAGCAAATGAAAAACTGTTTTTT. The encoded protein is CASSILGTANEKLFF. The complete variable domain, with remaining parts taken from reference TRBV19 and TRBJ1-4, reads DGGITQSPKYLFRKEGQNVTLSCEQNLNHDAMYWYRQDPGQGLRLIYYSQIVNDFQKGDIAEGYSVSREKKESFPLTVTSAQKNPTAFYLCASSILGTANEKLFFGSGTQLSVL.

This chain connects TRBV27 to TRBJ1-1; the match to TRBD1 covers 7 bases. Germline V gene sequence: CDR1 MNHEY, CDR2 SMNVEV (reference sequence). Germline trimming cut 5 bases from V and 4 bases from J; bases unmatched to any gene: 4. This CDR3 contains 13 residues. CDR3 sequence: CASSHRGPTEAFF. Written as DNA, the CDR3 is TGTGCCAGCAGTCACAGGGGACCCACTGAAGCTTTCTTT.

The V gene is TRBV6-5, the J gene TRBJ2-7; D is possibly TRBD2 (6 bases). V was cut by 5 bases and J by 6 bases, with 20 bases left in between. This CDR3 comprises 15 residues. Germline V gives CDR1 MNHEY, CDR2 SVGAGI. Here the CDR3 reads CASSTVGGKGLEQYF. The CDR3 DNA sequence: TGTGCCAGCAGTACCGTCGGGGGTAAAGGACTCGAGCAGTACTTC.

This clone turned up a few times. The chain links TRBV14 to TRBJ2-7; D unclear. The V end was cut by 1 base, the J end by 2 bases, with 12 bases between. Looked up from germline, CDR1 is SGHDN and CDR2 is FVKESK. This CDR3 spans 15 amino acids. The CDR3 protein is CASSQVTRNTYEQYF. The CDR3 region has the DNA TGTGCCAGCAGCCAAGTGACACGAAATACCTACGAGCAGTACTTC. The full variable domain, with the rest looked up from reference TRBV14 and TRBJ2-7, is EAGVTQFPSHSVIEKGQTVTLRCDPISGHDNLYWYRRVMGKEIKFLLHFVKESKQDESGMPNNRFLAERTGGTYSTLKVQPAELEDSGVYFCASSQVTRNTYEQYFGPGTRLTVT.

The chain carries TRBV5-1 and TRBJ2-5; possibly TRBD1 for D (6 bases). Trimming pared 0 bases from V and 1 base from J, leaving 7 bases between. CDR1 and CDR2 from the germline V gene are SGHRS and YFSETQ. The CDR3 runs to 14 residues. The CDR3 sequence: CASSLGGGQETQYF. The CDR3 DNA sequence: TGCGCCAGCAGCTTGGGAGGGGGCCAAGAGACCCAGTACTTC.